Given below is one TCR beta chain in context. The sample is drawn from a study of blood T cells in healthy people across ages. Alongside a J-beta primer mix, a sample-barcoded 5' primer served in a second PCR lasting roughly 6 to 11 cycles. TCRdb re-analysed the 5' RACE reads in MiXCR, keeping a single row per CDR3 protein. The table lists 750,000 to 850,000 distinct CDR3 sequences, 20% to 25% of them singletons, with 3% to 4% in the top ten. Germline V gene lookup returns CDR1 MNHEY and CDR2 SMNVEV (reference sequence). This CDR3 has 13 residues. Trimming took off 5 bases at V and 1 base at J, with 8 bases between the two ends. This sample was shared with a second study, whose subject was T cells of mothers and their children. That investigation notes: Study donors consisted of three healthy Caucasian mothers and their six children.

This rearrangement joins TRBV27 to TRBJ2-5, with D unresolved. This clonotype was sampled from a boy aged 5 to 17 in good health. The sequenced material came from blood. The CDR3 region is CASSTNFQETQYF. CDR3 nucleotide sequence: TGTGCCAGCAGTACAAACTTCCAAGAGACCCAGTACTTC.